The 32 T cell receptor beta chains presented below share a single source sample, sequenced in a study of T-cell memory formation after mild COVID-19. TCRdb reprocessed the 5' RACE reads with MiXCR, giving one entry per CDR3 protein. The data show tens of thousands of distinct CDR3 sequences, less than 15% seen once. What was sequenced was PBMCs or a T cell subset sorted from them (not recorded which). Receptor source: an adult woman who had mild COVID-19 (a few samples of this study predate the infection). Cell type and time point are not known.

The chain combines TRBV7-3 with TRBJ2-1; 8 bases align to TRBD1. V lost 1 base to trimming and J lost 5 bases; unmatched junction nucleotides: 16. CDR3 size: 19 residues. From germline, CDR1 is SGHTA and CDR2 FQGTGA. CDR3 loop: CASSLRGPGQGLSHNEQFF. CDR3 DNA: TGTGCCAGCAGCTTAAGGGGCCCCGGACAGGGTCTTTCGCACAATGAGCAGTTCTTC.

Only a few counts were recorded for this clonotype. The V and J genes are TRBV14 and TRBJ2-2, with D maybe TRBD1 (6 bases). V was clipped by 8 bases and J by 5 bases, with 12 bases between them. This CDR3 has 13 residues. Germline CDR1 is SGHDN and CDR2 is FVKESK. CDR3 residues: CASSGTLTGELFF. The CDR3 DNA is TGTGCCAGCTCCGGGACATTAACCGGGGAGCTGTTTTTT.

This clonotype was detected a few times. The V gene is TRBV29-1, the J gene TRBJ2-2; tentatively, D is TRBD2 (5 bases). The length of the CDR3 is 14 residues. Germline V gives CDR1 SQVTM, CDR2 ANQGSEA. The V and J ends lost 7 bases and 3 bases respectively, with 15 bases between them. The CDR3 loop is CSAREGLDTGELFF. The CDR3 nucleotides read TGCAGCGCCCGCGAGGGTTTGGACACCGGGGAGCTGTTTTTT.

This clonotype was seen a few times. The V call is TRBV7-9, the J call TRBJ2-7; D gene unclear. CDR1 and CDR2 (germline): SEHNR, FQNEAQ (reference sequence). The CDR3 sequence is 15 residues long. Trimming left V 7 bases short and J 4 bases short, with 20 bases between. The CDR3: CASIDPSLLGYEQYF. CDR3 coding DNA: TGTGCCAGCATCGACCCCTCTCTCCTTGGGTACGAGCAGTACTTC. The full variable domain, rest sourced from reference TRBV7-9 and TRBJ2-7, is DTGVSQNPRHKITKRGQNVTFRCDPISEHNRLYWYRQTLGQGPEFLTYFQNEAQLEKSRLLSDRFSAERPKGSFSTLEIQRTEQGDSAMYLCASIDPSLLGYEQYFGPGTRLTVT.

The chain couples TRBV5-1 to TRBJ2-5, with 11 bases that match TRBD2. Losses at the gene ends were 4 bases for V and 2 bases for J; bases not matched to a gene: 7. The CDR3 has 16 residues. Per the germline V gene, CDR1 is SGHRS and CDR2 is YFSETQ. The CDR3 loop reads CASSLPGLAEQETQYF. CDR3 nucleotide sequence: TGCGCCAGCAGCCTGCCGGGACTAGCGGAACAAGAGACCCAGTACTTC.

The chain combines TRBV12-3 or TRBV12-4 with TRBJ1-2; D is unresolved. Trimming cost V 8 bases and J 5 bases, with 12 bases left between them. This CDR3 comprises 12 residues. The CDR3 loop is CASRSRYYGYTF. Here the CDR3 DNA reads TGTGCCAGCCGCTCTCGATATTATGGCTACACCTTC.

This clonotype was observed a handful of times. J is TRBJ1-1 and V is TRBV6-5; tentatively, D is TRBD1 (5 bases). The CDR3 runs 15 residues. CDR1 and CDR2 (germline): MNHEY, SVGAGI. V was trimmed by 6 bases and J by 2 bases, leaving 16 bases between them. CDR3 region: CASRYGTGLNTEAFF. The CDR3 nucleotides are TGTGCCAGCAGGTACGGGACGGGTCTCAACACTGAAGCTTTCTTT.

This clonotype is medium-sized by share. V is TRBV19 and J is TRBJ2-1; TRBD2 might be the D (5 bases). The CDR3 totals 13 residues. The germline V gene encodes CDR1 LNHDA and CDR2 SQIVND (reference sequence). V lost 0 bases, J lost 6 bases, and 6 bases lay in between. In nucleotides, the CDR3 is TGTGCCAGTAGTATAGATCGGGGCAATGAGCAGTTCTTC. Translating gives CASSIDRGNEQFF.

The rearrangement links TRBV15 to TRBJ2-5; D is possibly TRBD2 (5 bases). CDR1 and CDR2 from the germline V gene are LNHNV and YYDKDF (reference sequence). Trimming removed 1 base at V and 2 bases at J, with 11 bases between. CDR3 size: 15 residues. The CDR3 DNA follows: TGTGCCACCAGCAGAGGAATTGGAGGACAAGAGACCCAGTACTTC. It encodes CATSRGIGGQETQYF.

The gene calls are TRBV29-1 and TRBJ2-7; the match to TRBD2 covers 7 bases. CDR1 is SQVTM, CDR2 ANQGSEA, per germline. The trim removed 0 bases at V and 4 bases at J, leaving 21 bases unmatched. The length of the CDR3 is 19 residues. CDR3 protein: CSVEEGDRLARKSPYEQYF. The CDR3 DNA reads as TGCAGCGTTGAAGAGGGGGACCGACTAGCCAGAAAGTCTCCGTACGAGCAGTACTTC.

CDR3 bases: TGTGCCAGCAGTGGACAGGGGACTAACTATGGCTACACCTTC. Amino acid sequence: CASSGQGTNYGYTF. The chain links TRBV5-6 to TRBJ1-2; the match to TRBD1 covers 9 bases. Germline CDR1 reads SGHDT; CDR2 reads YYEEEE. The CDR3 totals 14 residues. V lost 5 bases and J lost 0; bases outside the gene matches: 2.

This clonotype was detected only a few times. The chain joins TRBV9 to TRBJ2-5; 7 bases line up with TRBD2. In germline, CDR1 is SGDLS, CDR2 YYNGEE. The CDR3 is made up of 16 amino acids. V was clipped by 0 bases and J by 2 bases; unmatched bases: 7. CDR3 region: CASSVATGGLQETQYF. DNA for the CDR3: TGTGCCAGCAGCGTAGCTACGGGGGGACTGCAAGAGACCCAGTACTTC.

This chain connects TRBV7-3 to TRBJ2-2, with D perhaps TRBD1 (6 bases). Germline CDR1 SGHTA, CDR2 FQGTGA. With 5 bases removed from V and 5 bases from J, the gap between germline ends came to 9 bases. This CDR3 has 13 amino acids. The CDR3 here is CASSAQGTGELFF. The CDR3 coding sequence is TGTGCCAGCAGCGCACAGGGTACCGGGGAGCTGTTTTTT.

This clonotype was seen a few times. The rearrangement joins TRBV6-6 to TRBJ2-3; the D is unclear. Trimming pared 4 bases from V and 0 bases from J, leaving 8 bases between. The CDR3 length is 14 residues. The germline V gene has CDR1 MNHNY and CDR2 SVGAGI (reference sequence). CDR3 nucleotides: TGTGCCAGCAGTTCCGGGTCTAGCACAGATACGCAGTATTTT. Translated: CASSSGSSTDTQYF.

This chain uses TRBV6-2 or TRBV6-3 with TRBJ1-5, with TRBD1 identical over 7 bases. The CDR3 loop spans 15 amino acids. Germline CDR1 reads MNHEY; CDR2 reads SVGEGT. Trimming at V came to 3 bases and at J to 3 bases, leaving 5 bases not matched to a gene. Here the CDR3 reads CASSYFTGDNQPQHF. The DNA for the CDR3 is TGTGCCAGCAGTTATTTCACAGGGGACAATCAGCCCCAGCATTTT.

This sequence joins TRBV14 and TRBJ1-2; 10 bases agree with TRBD1. The junction had 5 bases not matched to a gene; V was cut back by 3 bases and J by 4 bases. The CDR3 covers 15 residues. Germline V lookup: CDR1 SGHDN, CDR2 FVKESK. CDR3 protein: CASSHPGQGIYGYTF. DNA for the CDR3: TGTGCCAGCAGCCATCCGGGACAGGGGATCTATGGCTACACCTTC.

This clonotype has more than one count but fewer than ten. This chain uses TRBV5-4 with TRBJ2-7, with TRBD1 as a possible D gene (5 bases). The germline V and J ends were trimmed by 5 bases and 5 bases, with 23 bases remaining between them. This CDR3 region has 16 residues. Germline CDR1 SGHNT, CDR2 YYREEE (reference sequence). This chain's CDR3 is CASSPDPARVLDEQYF. For the CDR3, the DNA is TGTGCCAGCAGTCCCGATCCCGCCAGGGTCCTTGACGAGCAGTACTTC.

CDR3 loop: CASSAGAGHYEQYF. CDR3 DNA: TGTGCCAGCAGCGCTGGGGCAGGACACTACGAGCAGTACTTC. V usage is TRBV7-6 and J usage is TRBJ2-7, with D tentatively TRBD1 (5 bases). The CDR3 loop spans 14 amino acids. The V and J ends lost 5 bases and 3 bases respectively, with 14 bases between them. The V gene's germline CDR1 is SGHVS and CDR2 FNYEAQ.

The chain uses TRBV5-1 and TRBJ1-2, with TRBD1 matching 7 bases. The J segment lost 4 bases and the V segment lost 4 bases, leaving 7 bases of the junction unmatched. CDR1 and CDR2 from the germline V gene are SGHRS and YFSETQ. CDR3 length: 14 amino acids. CDR3 nucleotides: TGCGCCAGCAGCGTAGAGGGGGCCTCCTATGGCTACACCTTC. Its translation: CASSVEGASYGYTF. The full variable domain, rest sourced from reference TRBV5-1 and TRBJ1-2, is KAGVTQTPRYLIKTRGQQVTLSCSPISGHRSVSWYQQTPGQGLQFLFEYFSETQRNKGNFPGRFSGRQFSNSRSEMNVSTLELGDSALYLCASSVEGASYGYTFGSGTRLTVV.

This clonotype was recorded at least ten times. This sequence joins TRBV20-1 and TRBJ2-5; D might be TRBD2 (5 bases). From germline, CDR1 is DFQATT and CDR2 SNEGSKA (reference sequence). This CDR3 has 14 residues. Trimming left V 1 base short and J 3 bases short, with 12 bases between. The CDR3 bases are TGCAGTGCTAGAGTGGGTAGCGCGGAAGAGACCCAGTACTTC. Encoded protein: CSARVGSAEETQYF.

Comment on this clonotype: The junction departs from the called germline gene at one end, perhaps through a read error. The chain combines TRBV7-9 with TRBJ1-1, with D unclear. The length of the CDR3 is 14 residues. Per the germline V gene, CDR1 is SEHNR and CDR2 is FQNEAQ (reference sequence). CDR3 nucleotides: TGTGCCAGCACCTTAGTAGCAGATAACACTGAAGCTTTCTTT. As protein: CASTLVADNTEAFF.

This clonotype was counted ten times or more. This rearrangement joins TRBV7-8 to TRBJ2-1, with 12 bases that match TRBD2. The V gene's germline CDR1 is SGHVS and CDR2 FQNEAQ. This CDR3 comprises 15 residues. Trimming removed 4 bases from V and 7 bases from J; junction bases left unmatched: 5. CDR3 sequence (DNA): TGTGCCAGCAGCTCGCTAGCGGGAGGGCGGAATGAGCAGTTCTTC. Translating gives CASSSLAGGRNEQFF. Together with reference TRBV7-8 and TRBJ2-1, the CDR3 gives the full variable domain: GAGVSQSPRYKVAKRGQDVALRCDPISGHVSLFWYQQALGQGPEFLTYFQNEAQLDKSGLPSDRFFAERPEGSVSTLKIQRTQQEDSAVYLCASSSLAGGRNEQFFGPGTRLTVL.

CDR3 in DNA: TGCAGCGTTGAGACCGGACAGGTCTACGAGCAGTACTTC. It codes for CSVETGQVYEQYF. The gene calls are TRBV29-1 and TRBJ2-7, with 7 bases that match TRBD1. The CDR3 consists of 13 residues. Per germline, CDR1 SQVTM and CDR2 ANQGSEA. The J segment lost 3 bases and the V segment lost 3 bases, leaving 5 bases of the junction unmatched.

The chain is built from TRBV7-6 and TRBJ2-7, with D tentatively TRBD1 (5 bases). The CDR3 is 15 amino acids. Looked up from germline, CDR1 is SGHVS and CDR2 is FNYEAQ. V lost 5 bases to trimming and J lost 5 bases, with 19 bases between them. The CDR3 sequence: CASSRQLGAANEQYF. CDR3 sequence (DNA): TGTGCCAGCAGCCGACAGCTGGGTGCAGCGAACGAGCAGTACTTC.

This chain links TRBV7-2 with TRBJ2-1, with 10 bases that match TRBD2. Trimming removed 5 bases from V and 5 bases from J; junction bases left unmatched: 3. Germline V gene lookup returns CDR1 SGHTA and CDR2 FQGNSA. The CDR3 length is 14 residues. The CDR3 region has the DNA TGTGCCAGCAGCCCGGGACTAGCGCACAATGAGCAGTTCTTC. Amino acids: CASSPGLAHNEQFF.

The V call is TRBV7-9, the J call TRBJ2-5; the D gene is possibly TRBD1 (6 bases). CDR3 length: 16 amino acids. Per germline, CDR1 SEHNR and CDR2 FQNEAQ (reference sequence). V dropped 5 bases and J dropped 0 bases, with 16 bases sitting between them. The CDR3 nucleotides read TGTGCCAGCAGCCCCGGACAGCACTCGAACCAAGAGACCCAGTACTTC. As protein: CASSPGQHSNQETQYF. Full variable domain (rest looked up from reference TRBV7-9 and TRBJ2-5): DTGVSQNPRHKITKRGQNVTFRCDPISEHNRLYWYRQTLGQGPEFLTYFQNEAQLEKSRLLSDRFSAERPKGSFSTLEIQRTEQGDSAMYLCASSPGQHSNQETQYFGPGTRLLVL.

This sequence joins TRBV9 and TRBJ2-1; 7 bases are shared with TRBD1. CDR3 length: 15 residues. J gave up 4 bases and V 2 bases, and 6 bases lay outside the gene matches. Germline-derived CDR1 and CDR2 are SGDLS and YYNGEE. The CDR3 sequence: CASSVRAGGYNEQFF. CDR3 nucleotide sequence: TGTGCCAGCAGCGTTCGGGCAGGGGGATACAATGAGCAGTTCTTC.

This clonotype was detected ten times or more. The chain is built from TRBV10-3 and TRBJ2-3, with D unresolved. Deletions cut 4 bases from V and 2 bases from J, with 10 bases between. In germline, CDR1 is ENHRY, CDR2 SYGVKD. The CDR3 loop spans 14 amino acids. The CDR3: CAISGSASTDTQYF. As DNA, the CDR3 is TGTGCCATCAGTGGGTCCGCATCCACAGATACGCAGTATTTT.

In this sample, this clonotype turned up many times. The chain joins TRBV7-6 to TRBJ2-1; 9 nucleotides agree with TRBD1. Germline V gene sequence: CDR1 SGHVS, CDR2 FNYEAQ. CDR3 length: 14 amino acids. The junction had 5 bases not matched to a gene; V was cut back by 3 bases and J by 8 bases. This CDR3 is CASSLGQGLDEQFF. DNA of the CDR3: TGTGCCAGCAGCTTGGGACAGGGATTGGATGAGCAGTTCTTC.

This clonotype was counted between two and nine times. DNA of the CDR3: TGTGCCAGCAGTTACTCGGAGGGTAGCGCTGAAGCTTTCTTT. Protein product: CASSYSEGSAEAFF. The chain has TRBV6-2 or TRBV6-3 and TRBJ1-1; D remains unclear. The V gene's germline CDR1 is MNHEY and CDR2 SVGEGT. The V gene lost 0 bases and the J gene lost 6 bases, with 11 bases spanning the gap. The CDR3 runs to 14 residues.

This clonotype has ten or more counts. CDR3 DNA: TGTGCTAGTGGTTTCGACAGCATGAACACTGAAGCTTTCTTT. Protein sequence: CASGFDSMNTEAFF. This chain uses TRBV12-5 with TRBJ1-1, with D possibly matching TRBD1 (5 bases). This CDR3 comprises 14 residues. Germline V lookup: CDR1 LGHNT, CDR2 FRNRAP. Trimming shortened V by 3 bases and J by 0 bases, and 8 bases separated the two germline ends.

This clonotype has more than one count but fewer than ten. The chain links TRBV24-1 to TRBJ2-7; D ambiguous. Trimming took 0 bases from V and 6 from J, leaving 5 bases between them. This CDR3 region has 12 residues. Germline lookup yields CDR1 KGHDR and CDR2 SFDVKD. The CDR3 DNA reads as TGTGCCACCAGTGATTTGGAAGCCGAGCAGTACTTC. Translation: CATSDLEAEQYF.